These T cell receptor beta chains were read from a single sample in a study of cytomegalovirus exposure and HLA in healthy donors. The repertoire was sequenced with immunoSEQ multiplex PCR; TCRdb's copy has only in-frame clones and lacks some. Here the sample spans some 120,000 clones, about four fifths being singletons. Sequenced material: PBMCs. The source of these receptors is an older woman in good health and CMV-seropositive. Both conserved end residues are part of each CDR3. A D gene is named only where the DNA matches it firmly. Not all rows give a size; the values are once, few, many and, for expanded clones, a class.

J gene,clone size,V gene,D gene,CDR3 protein,CDR3 DNA
TRBJ1-3,.,TRBV18,.,CASSPYDTSGNTIYF,TGTGCCAGCTCACCTTACGACACTTCTGGAAACACCATATATTTT
TRBJ2-2,.,TRBV5-1,TRBD1,CASIGQGLGTGELFF,TGCGCCAGCATAGGACAGGGTTTGGGGACCGGGGAGCTGTTTTTT
TRBJ2-5,few,TRBV6-4,TRBD1,CASSRDRGETQYF,TGTGCCAGCAGCCGGGACAGGGGTGAGACCCAGTACTTC
TRBJ1-3,few,TRBV7-9,.,CASSRRTPGNTIYF,TGTGCCAGCAGTCGTAGGACACCTGGAAACACCATATATTTT
TRBJ1-1,.,TRBV6-5,TRBD1,CASSYQGAYMAEAFF,TGTGCCAGCAGTTATCAGGGGGCTTATATGGCTGAAGCTTTCTTT
TRBJ2-5,once,TRBV7-3,TRBD2,CASSLRPSGIGVQETQYF,TGTGCCAGCAGCCTGCGGCCTAGCGGGATCGGCGTACAAGAGACCCAGTACTTC
TRBJ2-1,.,TRBV7-2,.,CASSLQGSSYNEQFF,TGTGCCAGCAGCTTACAGGGGAGCTCCTACAATGAGCAGTTCTTC
TRBJ2-7,once,TRBV2,.,CASSETSSSYEQYF,TGTGCCAGCAGTGAAACTAGCAGCTCCTACGAGCAGTACTTC
TRBJ2-1,.,TRBV15,.,CATSRGGTTYNEQFF,TGTGCCACCAGCAGAGGGGGGACAACCTACAATGAGCAGTTCTTC
TRBJ2-1,.,TRBV7-2,TRBD2,CASSFTSGGNNEQFF,TGTGCCAGCAGCTTTACTAGCGGGGGAAACAATGAGCAGTTCTTC
TRBJ2-3,once,TRBV7-9,TRBD2,CASSLERLAGADTQYF,TGTGCCAGCAGCTTGGAACGACTAGCGGGAGCGGATACGCAGTATTTT
TRBJ2-2,.,TRBV19,TRBD2,CASSFSGKGPTGELFF,TGTGCCAGTAGCTTTAGCGGGAAGGGCCCCACCGGGGAGCTGTTTTTT
TRBJ2-2,.,TRBV7-6,.,CASSLGSVGNTGELFF,TGTGCCAGCAGCTTAGGCAGCGTAGGGAACACCGGGGAGCTGTTTTTT
TRBJ1-2,.,TRBV2,TRBD1,CASSEYTRGRLGYTF,TGTGCCAGCAGTGAATATACCAGGGGGCGCCTGGGCTACACCTTC
TRBJ1-2,.,TRBV7-2,TRBD1,CASSRTKDRPQWVDGYTF,TGTGCCAGCAGCCGAACTAAGGACAGGCCGCAATGGGTGGATGGCTACACCTTC
TRBJ1-1,few,TRBV19,TRBD1,CASSGAPGQMNTEAFF,TGTGCCAGTAGTGGGGCCCCGGGACAGATGAACACTGAAGCTTTCTTT
TRBJ1-2,few,TRBV27,.,CASSLEWGVHGYTF,TGTGCCAGCAGTTTAGAATGGGGAGTCCATGGCTACACCTTC
TRBJ2-7,.,TRBV12-5,.,CASGLVEGSINEQYF,TGTGCTAGTGGTTTGGTAGAGGGATCAATCAACGAGCAGTACTTC
TRBJ2-1,.,TRBV11-1,.,CASSLDPQLEQFF,TGTGCCAGCAGCTTAGACCCCCAACTTGAGCAGTTCTTC
TRBJ2-5,.,TRBV7-6,TRBD2,CASSSGETSGRVGETQYF,TGTGCCAGCAGCTCAGGGGAGACTAGCGGGAGGGTAGGAGAGACCCAGTACTTC
TRBJ2-1,.,TRBV29-1,TRBD1,CSAKDRGSYNEQFF,TGCAGCGCAAAGGACAGGGGTTCCTACAATGAGCAGTTCTTC
TRBJ1-2,.,TRBV19,.,CASSIGARTDANYGYTF,TGTGCCAGTAGTATAGGGGCCCGGACAGACGCAAACTATGGCTACACCTTC
TRBJ2-7,.,TRBV29-1,.,CSVVQGNWYEQYF,TGCAGCGTTGTTCAGGGTAATTGGTACGAGCAGTACTTC
TRBJ2-1,once,TRBV7-3,TRBD2,CASSLRHGTSGMLVNEQFF,TGTGCCAGCAGCTTGCGACATGGGACTAGCGGGATGTTGGTGAATGAGCAGTTCTTC
TRBJ1-2,.,TRBV30,TRBD1,CACRDSRSYGYTF,TGTGCCTGCCGGGACAGCCGAAGCTATGGCTACACCTTC
TRBJ1-2,few,TRBV7-9,.,CASSLAGAAFNYGYTF,TGTGCCAGCAGCTTAGCAGGGGCTGCATTCAACTATGGCTACACCTTC
TRBJ2-2,.,TRBV4-3,TRBD2,CASSLGLAGGLTGELFF,TGCGCCAGCAGCTTAGGACTAGCGGGGGGGCTCACCGGGGAGCTGTTTTTT
TRBJ1-1,.,TRBV6-5,TRBD1,CASSFYRGGETEAFF,TGTGCCAGCAGTTTCTACAGGGGAGGTGAGACTGAAGCTTTCTTT
TRBJ1-4,.,TRBV5-1,.,CASSSGTIEEKLFF,TGCGCCAGCAGCAGCGGGACAATTGAAGAAAAACTGTTTTTT
TRBJ2-5,.,TRBV15,TRBD1,CATSRPGLQGALGQETQYF,TGTGCCACCAGCAGACCTGGTCTACAGGGGGCGCTGGGACAAGAGACCCAGTACTTC
TRBJ1-1,.,TRBV7-2,TRBD1,CASSIRQGGTEAFF,TGTGCCAGCAGCATCCGACAGGGGGGAACTGAAGCTTTCTTT
TRBJ2-7,once,TRBV5-1,.,CASSWGVWNEQYF,TGCGCCAGCAGCTGGGGGGTTTGGAACGAGCAGTACTTC
TRBJ1-5,.,TRBV18,TRBD1,CASSLRQGYNQPQHF,TGTGCCAGCTCGCTCCGACAGGGCTACAATCAGCCCCAGCATTTT
TRBJ2-1,.,TRBV7-6,.,CASSQFRGAPYNEQFF,TGTGCCAGCAGCCAATTCCGGGGGGCGCCCTACAATGAGCAGTTCTTC
TRBJ1-1,.,TRBV19,.,CASTKFGTNLRTEAFF,TGTGCCAGTACGAAATTCGGCACTAACTTGAGAACTGAAGCTTTCTTT
TRBJ2-5,.,TRBV5-3,.,CARSLRDQETQYF,TGTGCCAGAAGCCTCCGGGACCAAGAGACCCAGTACTTC
TRBJ1-2,.,TRBV29-1,.,CSGRGQEKGYTF,TGCAGCGGGAGGGGCCAAGAGAAGGGCTACACCTTC
TRBJ1-2,.,TRBV29-1,.,CSVEHRANYGYTF,TGCAGCGTTGAGCACAGGGCTAACTATGGCTACACCTTC
TRBJ1-2,.,TRBV28,.,CASRSGLDAYGYTF,TGTGCCAGCAGATCGGGACTCGATGCTTATGGCTACACCTTC
TRBJ1-6,few,TRBV19,.,CATSDRGSYNSPLHF,TGTGCCACCTCAGATAGGGGTTCCTATAATTCACCCCTCCACTTT
TRBJ2-5,.,TRBV27,TRBD2,CASGGLAGYQETQYF,TGTGCCAGCGGGGGACTAGCGGGGTACCAAGAGACCCAGTACTTC
TRBJ1-3,.,TRBV7-9,.,CASSLGYGTAGNTIYF,TGTGCCAGCAGCCTTGGTTACGGGACTGCTGGAAACACCATATATTTT
TRBJ1-2,.,TRBV27,TRBD1,CASSFRQGFTANYGYTF,TGTGCCAGCAGTTTCAGACAGGGGTTCACAGCTAACTATGGCTACACCTTC
TRBJ1-5,.,TRBV4-1,.,CASSQDAGAVNQPQHF,TGCGCCAGCAGCCAAGATGCAGGGGCTGTCAATCAGCCCCAGCATTTT
TRBJ2-1,few,TRBV5-1,TRBD1,CASSLQGSSYNEQFF,TGCGCCAGCAGCTTACAGGGGAGCTCCTACAATGAGCAGTTCTTC
TRBJ1-5,.,TRBV6-6,TRBD1,CASSTRQGDQPQHF,TGTGCCAGCAGTACAAGACAGGGAGATCAGCCCCAGCATTTT
TRBJ2-7,.,TRBV5-5,TRBD1,CASSLGTGGYEQYF,TGTGCCAGCAGCTTGGGGACAGGGGGCTACGAGCAGTACTTC
TRBJ2-3,once,TRBV6-5,.,CASSYGGAGTDTQYF,TGTGCCAGCAGTTACGGGGGGGCTGGCACAGATACGCAGTATTTT
TRBJ2-3,.,TRBV19,.,CASSTPGSDTQYF,TGTGCCAGTAGTACTCCAGGGTCCGATACGCAGTATTTT
TRBJ2-7,few,TRBV5-6,TRBD1,CASSLPGTGGIEQYF,TGTGCCAGCAGCTTACCCGGGACAGGGGGTATCGAGCAGTACTTC
TRBJ2-3,.,TRBV23-1,TRBD2,CASSQPTSGGPSTDTQYF,TGCGCCAGCAGTCAACCCACTAGCGGGGGCCCGAGCACAGATACGCAGTATTTT
TRBJ2-6,.,TRBV19,.,CASSIWQGKANVLTF,TGTGCCAGTAGTATATGGCAGGGGAAGGCCAACGTCCTGACTTTC